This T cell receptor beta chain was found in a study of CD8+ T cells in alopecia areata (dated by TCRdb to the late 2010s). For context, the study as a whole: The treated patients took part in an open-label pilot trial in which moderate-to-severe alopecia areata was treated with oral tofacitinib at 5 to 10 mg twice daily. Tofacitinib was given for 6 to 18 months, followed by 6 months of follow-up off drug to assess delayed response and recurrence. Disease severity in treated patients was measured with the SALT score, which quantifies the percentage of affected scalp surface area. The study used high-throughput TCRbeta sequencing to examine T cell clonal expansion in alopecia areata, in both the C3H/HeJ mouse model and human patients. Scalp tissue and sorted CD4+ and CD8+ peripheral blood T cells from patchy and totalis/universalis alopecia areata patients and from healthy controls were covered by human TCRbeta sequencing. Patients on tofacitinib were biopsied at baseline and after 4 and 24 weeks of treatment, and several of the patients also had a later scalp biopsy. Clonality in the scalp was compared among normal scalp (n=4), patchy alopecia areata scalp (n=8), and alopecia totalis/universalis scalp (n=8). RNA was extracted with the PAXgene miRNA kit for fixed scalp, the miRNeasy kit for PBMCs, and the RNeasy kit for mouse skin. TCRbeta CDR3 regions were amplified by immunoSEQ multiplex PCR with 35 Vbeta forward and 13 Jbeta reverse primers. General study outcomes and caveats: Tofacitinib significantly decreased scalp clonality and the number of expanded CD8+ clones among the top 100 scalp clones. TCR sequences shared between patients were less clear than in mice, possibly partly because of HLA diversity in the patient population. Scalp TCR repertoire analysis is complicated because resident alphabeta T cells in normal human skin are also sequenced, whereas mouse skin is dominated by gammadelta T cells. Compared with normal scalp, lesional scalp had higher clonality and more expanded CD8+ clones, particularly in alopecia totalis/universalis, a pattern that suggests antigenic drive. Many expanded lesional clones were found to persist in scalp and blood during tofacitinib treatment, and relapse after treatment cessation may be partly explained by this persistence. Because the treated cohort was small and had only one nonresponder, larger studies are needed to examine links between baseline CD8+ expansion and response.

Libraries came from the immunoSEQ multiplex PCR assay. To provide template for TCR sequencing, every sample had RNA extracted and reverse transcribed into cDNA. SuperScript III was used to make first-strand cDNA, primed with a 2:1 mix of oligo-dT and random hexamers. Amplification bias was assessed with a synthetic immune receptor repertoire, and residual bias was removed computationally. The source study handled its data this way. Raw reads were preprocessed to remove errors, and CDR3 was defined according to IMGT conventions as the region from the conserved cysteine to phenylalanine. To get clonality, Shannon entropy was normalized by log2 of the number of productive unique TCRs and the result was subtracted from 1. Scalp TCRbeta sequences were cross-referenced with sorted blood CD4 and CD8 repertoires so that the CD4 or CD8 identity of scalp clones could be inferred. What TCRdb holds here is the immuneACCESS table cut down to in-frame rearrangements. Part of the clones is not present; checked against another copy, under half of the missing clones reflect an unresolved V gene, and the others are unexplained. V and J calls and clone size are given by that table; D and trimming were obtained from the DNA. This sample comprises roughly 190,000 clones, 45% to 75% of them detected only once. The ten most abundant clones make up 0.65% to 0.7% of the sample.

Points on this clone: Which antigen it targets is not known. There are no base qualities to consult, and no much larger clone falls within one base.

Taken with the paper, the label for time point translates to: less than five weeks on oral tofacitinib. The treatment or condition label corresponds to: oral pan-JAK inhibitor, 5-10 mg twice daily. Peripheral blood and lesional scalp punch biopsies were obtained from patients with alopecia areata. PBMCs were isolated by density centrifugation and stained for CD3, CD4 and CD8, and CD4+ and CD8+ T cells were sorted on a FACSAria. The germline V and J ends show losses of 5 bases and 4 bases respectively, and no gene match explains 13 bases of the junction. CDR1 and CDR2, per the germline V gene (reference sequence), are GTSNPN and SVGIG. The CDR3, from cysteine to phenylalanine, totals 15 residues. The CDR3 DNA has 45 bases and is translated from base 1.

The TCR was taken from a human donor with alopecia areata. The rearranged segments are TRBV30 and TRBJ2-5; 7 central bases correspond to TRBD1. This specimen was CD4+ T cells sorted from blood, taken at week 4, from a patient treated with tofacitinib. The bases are TGTGCCTGGGATCCCACGACAGGGATGGGAGAGACCCAGTACTTC. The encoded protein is CAWDPTTGMGETQYF. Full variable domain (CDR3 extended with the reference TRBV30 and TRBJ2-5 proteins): SQTIHQWPATLVQPVGSPLSLECTVEGTSNPNLYWYRQAAGRGLQLLFYSVGIGQISSEVPQNLSASRPQDRQFILSSKKLLLSDSGFYLCAWDPTTGMGETQYFGPGTRLLVL.